A selection of T cell receptor beta chains follows, all from one sample in a study of shared clonotypes between healthy human individuals. Generated by immunoSEQ multiplex PCR, the TCRdb table keeps only in-frame clones and is missing some. The sample has about 2.1 million clones; around 93% are singletons. The sequencing input was naive CD8+ T cells from PBMCs. These receptors were collected from a man aged 18 to 29 in good health. Some clones in this sample may be carry-over from other donors' samples. The CDR3 runs from the conserved cysteine through the conserved F or W. Some rows mark clone size as missing; the rest say once, few, many or name a class of expanded clone.

v_gene	len	j_gene	abundance	CDR3aa
TRBV11-3	14	TRBJ2-7	.	CASSRSGSSYEQYF
TRBV27	14	TRBJ2-3	.	CASSSRTGGDTQYF
TRBV6-6	12	TRBJ2-5	.	CASSWGGETQYF
TRBV6-1	12	TRBJ2-7	.	CASSDLQAEQYF
TRBV29-1	14	TRBJ2-3	.	CSAHSGRASDTQYF
TRBV6-5	15	TRBJ2-1	.	CASSYSGNRGNEQFF
TRBV13	15	TRBJ1-2	once	CASSSQTADSYGYTF
TRBV6-6	14	TRBJ2-5	.	CASSYGGGDETQYF
TRBV4-1	17	TRBJ1-1	.	CASSLMPMDTHNTEAFF
TRBV2	15	TRBJ1-5	once	CASSEAATLHQPQHF
TRBV19	17	TRBJ2-1	.	CASSLTPGLAGVNEQFF
TRBV11-2	16	TRBJ2-2	.	CASSPPGTVNTGELFF
TRBV9	15	TRBJ1-3	.	CASSPLSGSGNTIYF
TRBV23-1	13	TRBJ1-2	.	CASTRGQHYGYTF
TRBV5-1	13	TRBJ2-7	once	CASSIDRGYEQYF
TRBV5-1	19	TRBJ2-1	.	CASSLLAFRIAEGTNEQFF
TRBV5-8	15	TRBJ1-1	.	CASSLEEGAIPEAFF
TRBV5-6	14	TRBJ2-5	.	CASSPFQLQETQYF
TRBV9	14	TRBJ2-7	.	CASSGRGPVDEQYF
TRBV7-2	15	TRBJ1-4	.	CASSLTRGLNEKLFF
TRBV19	15	TRBJ2-1	.	CASSAGSGSYNEQFF
TRBV29-1	16	TRBJ2-1	.	CSAEGGLAGAYNEQFF
TRBV19	19	TRBJ2-2	.	CASSIAAVAPSPSAGELFF
TRBV5-1	12	TRBJ2-1	.	CASSLVVNEQFF